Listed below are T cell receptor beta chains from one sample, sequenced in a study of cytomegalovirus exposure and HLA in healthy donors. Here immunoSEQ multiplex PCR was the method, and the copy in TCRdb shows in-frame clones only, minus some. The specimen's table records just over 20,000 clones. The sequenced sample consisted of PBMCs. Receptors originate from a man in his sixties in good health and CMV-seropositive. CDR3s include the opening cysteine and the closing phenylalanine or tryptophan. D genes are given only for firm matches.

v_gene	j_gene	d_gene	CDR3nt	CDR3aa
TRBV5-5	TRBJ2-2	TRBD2	TGTGCCAGCAGCTTGGACCCCGGGAGGGGGAACACCGGGGAGCTGTTTTTT	CASSLDPGRGNTGELFF
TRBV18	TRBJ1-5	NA	TGTGCCAGCTCACCAGGGGCTGCTGCTCGGGGCAATCAGCCCCAGCATTTT	CASSPGAAARGNQPQHF
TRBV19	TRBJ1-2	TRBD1	TGTGCCAGTAGTCCGAGGGACAGGGGGGGCTATGGCTACACCTTC	CASSPRDRGGYGYTF
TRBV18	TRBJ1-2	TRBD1	TGTGCCAGCTCACAGGGACAGAACTATGGCTACACCTTC	CASSQGQNYGYTF
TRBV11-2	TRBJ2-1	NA	TGTGCCAGCAGCTCGGGGGATGAGCAGTTCTTC	CASSSGDEQFF
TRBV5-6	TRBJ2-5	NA	TGTGCCAGCAGCAGGGGACTTTTCCAAGAGACCCAGTACTTC	CASSRGLFQETQYF
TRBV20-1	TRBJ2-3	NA	TGCAGTGCTAGAGACTACCATACGCAGTATTTT	CSARDYHTQYF
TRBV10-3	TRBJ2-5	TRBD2	TGTGCCATCAGTGTTAGCGGGGGGGGAGAGACCCAGTACTTC	CAISVSGGGETQYF
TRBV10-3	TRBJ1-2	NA	TGTGCCATCAGTGAGTCGACGGCAGGGGCTACCGGCTACACCTTC	CAISESTAGATGYTF
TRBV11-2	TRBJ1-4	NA	TGTGCCAGCAGCTCTGGAAGTTGGACATTAAATGAAAAACTGTTTTTT	CASSSGSWTLNEKLFF
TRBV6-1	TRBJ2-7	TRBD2	TGTGCCAGCAGGAGAAGCGGGAGCTCCTACGAGCAGTACTTC	CASRRSGSSYEQYF
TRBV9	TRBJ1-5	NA	TGTGCCAGCAGCGTAGGGGCTGGCTATAGCAATCAGCCCCAGCATTTT	CASSVGAGYSNQPQHF
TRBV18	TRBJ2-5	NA	TGTGCCAGCTCACCCGGGTTTGGGGAGACCCAGTACTTC	CASSPGFGETQYF
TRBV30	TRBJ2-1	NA	TGTGCCTGGAGTACCAGCGGAAATGAGCAGTTCTTC	CAWSTSGNEQFF
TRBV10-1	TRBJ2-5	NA	TGCGCCAGCAGTGATTTGGGCAAAGAGACCCAGTACTTC	CASSDLGKETQYF
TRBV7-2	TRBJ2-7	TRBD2	TGTGCCAGCAGCCTAGCCCGGGGGGGTTTTTACGAGCAGTACTTC	CASSLARGGFYEQYF
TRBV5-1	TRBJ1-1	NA	TGCGCCAGCAGCTTGGACAGGAACACTGAAGCTTTCTTT	CASSLDRNTEAFF
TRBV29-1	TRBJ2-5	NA	TGCAGCGCCCACACAGAAGCCTCTCAAGAGACCCAGTACTTC	CSAHTEASQETQYF
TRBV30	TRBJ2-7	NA	TGTGCCTGGGGCCAGGGCTTTTACGAGCAGTACTTC	CAWGQGFYEQYF
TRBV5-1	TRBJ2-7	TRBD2	TGCGCCAGCAGCTGGACTAGCGCCTTCTACGAGCAGTACTTC	CASSWTSAFYEQYF
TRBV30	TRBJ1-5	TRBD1	TGTGCCTGGAGTGCGGGGACAGGCCTTGGCTATAGCAATCAGCCCCAGCATTTT	CAWSAGTGLGYSNQPQHF
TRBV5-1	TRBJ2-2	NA	TGCGCCAGCAGCTTGGGGGGCTCCGGTGTCAGGACCGGGGAGCTGTTTTTT	CASSLGGSGVRTGELFF
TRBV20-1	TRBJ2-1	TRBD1	TGCAGTGCTAGGGAGCCGGGACAGGGGTTCTTC	CSAREPGQGFF
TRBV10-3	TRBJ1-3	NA	TGTGCCATCAGTGAGTCTTGGGGAGGTGGAAACACCATATATTTT	CAISESWGGGNTIYF
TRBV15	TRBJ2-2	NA	TGTGCCACCAGCAGAGATCGGTCCGGGGTCGGGGAGCTGTTTTTT	CATSRDRSGVGELFF
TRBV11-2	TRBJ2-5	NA	TGTGCCAGCAGCTTCGGGGGAGAGACCCAGTACTTC	CASSFGGETQYF
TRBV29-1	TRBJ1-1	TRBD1	TGCAGCTCTTCGACAGGGGGCAATACTGAAGCTTTCTTT	CSSSTGGNTEAFF
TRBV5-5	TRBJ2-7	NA	TGTGCCAGCAGCTTCCCCCGAGTGGGAGGTGAGCAGTACTTC	CASSFPRVGGEQYF
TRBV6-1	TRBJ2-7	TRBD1	TGTGCCAGCAGTGGGGGACAGGGGGCGGGTCTGTTCGAGCAGTACTTC	CASSGGQGAGLFEQYF